The clone carrying this TCR beta chain has only a few counts. No antigen is known for it. With 60 Vbeta and 13 Jbeta primers, the PCR was carried out. This table comes from immunoSEQ multiplex PCR, and its TCRdb copy is limited to in-frame clones, with some not included. The sample lists approximately 250,000 clones; 70% to 90% were seen once. Healthy donors of bone marrow made up the group. When sampled, the donors appeared nominally healthy, though they likely had unrecorded immune exposures. These data come from a study of cytomegalovirus exposure and HLA in healthy donors. Notes on the study in general: Among immune exposure information, only CMV serostatus was available. In a later analysis, several top co-occurrence clusters appeared linked to parvovirus B19, influenza, CMV and Epstein-Barr virus.

Trimming cost V 4 bases and J 1 base, with 11 bases left between them. The CDR3 extends over 15 amino acids. Germline loops: CDR1 MNHNS, CDR2 SASEGT. This sequence joins TRBV6-1 and TRBJ1-5; TRBD1 is a possible D gene (6 bases). The receptor's source is a girl aged 2-10 years in good health and CMV-seronegative. The sample consisted of PBMCs. The CDR3 loop is CASSAIGTSNQPQHF. The CDR3 DNA reads TGTGCCAGCAGTGCAATAGGGACAAGCAATCAGCCCCAGCATTTT.